A single count supports the clone carrying this TCR beta chain. Its antigen is unidentified. Reverse transcription of roughly 0.45 to 1 ug RNA used random hexamers. TCRdb used MiXCR to reprocess the immunoSEQ multiplex PCR reads, holding one entry per CDR3 protein. The data hold under 200,000 distinct CDR3 sequences, with about 96% observed a single time. The data were taken from a study of CD8 T cells in Susac syndrome. General study findings and limits: Clonal expansion was not seen in any Susac syndrome CD4+ T cell repertoire.

The CDR3 consists of 12 residues. V shed 6 bases and J shed 6 bases, with 11 bases lying between them. Germline CDR1 reads LNHDA; CDR2 reads SQIVND (reference sequence). The sequenced sample consisted of CD4+ T cells from PBMCs. V and J are TRBV19 and TRBJ1-2; tentative D call: TRBD1 (6 bases). The TCR sequence derives from a human donor with Susac syndrome. The CDR3 region is CASSSQGNGYTF. The CDR3 bases are TGTGCCAGTAGCTCACAGGGAAATGGCTACACCTTC.